The clone carrying this T cell receptor beta chain was seen just once. What it recognizes is unknown. The sample belongs to a study of CD8 T cells in Susac syndrome. Sequencing of TCR beta covered CD8+ and CD4+ T cells obtained from blood. The patients serving as multiple sclerosis controls were treatment-naive. They had stable or active relapsing-remitting disease and fulfilled revised McDonald criteria. General observations from the study: It was acknowledged in the study that its TCR sequencing and HLA analysis involved a relatively small number of individuals.

Trimming took 3 bases from V and 0 from J, leaving 20 bases between them. CDR1 and CDR2 from the germline V gene are KGHSY and FQNENV. The CDR3 loop spans 18 amino acids. Random hexamers were used to reverse transcribe an amount of about 0.45 to 1 ug RNA. MiXCR was run by TCRdb on the immunoSEQ multiplex PCR reads, yielding one entry per CDR3 protein. The top ten clones hold approximately 0.13% of a sample with 210,000 or so distinct CDR3 sequences, roughly 90% of them seen once. The sequence was collected from a human donor with multiple sclerosis. The genes are TRBV16 and TRBJ1-2; D is perhaps TRBD1 (5 bases). The sequenced material came from CD8+ T cells from PBMCs. The DNA for the CDR3 is TGTGCCAGCAGCCAGCTCCCCCCCCAGACAGCCGCTAACTATGGCTACACCTTC. This encodes CASSQLPPQTAANYGYTF.